This TCR beta chain stems from a study of draining lymph node invasion in breast cancer (dated by TCRdb to about 2020). As for the study more broadly: Histology and cytokeratin immunohistochemistry were used to diagnose nodal metastasis, and EpCAM/CD45 flow cytometry was used to confirm the diagnosis. In the separate targeted TCR sequencing, lymph nodes from about 5 patients were covered, and primary tumors were sequenced for three of those patients. A separate targeted assay used bulk TCR-beta CDR3 sequencing to compare sorted memory regulatory T cells with memory conventional CD4 T cells across breast cancer tissues. Each patient contributed matched non-invaded and tumor-invaded tumor-draining lymph nodes plus the primary tumor, profiled for both Treg and Tconv subsets.

The research as a whole found: Some of the top 100 tumor clones were detected in invaded and non-invaded nodes, suggesting recirculation between tumor and draining nodes. In the targeted TCR-seq data, Tregs appeared more clonally expanded than Tconvs in all tissues, and both subsets were less diverse in tumor than lymph nodes. Within each tissue, roughly 14-25% of Treg TCRs were also found among Tconvs, a result interpreted as suggesting peripheral Treg induction. The data could not resolve whether Treg conversion took place in a given organ or whether converted Tregs recirculated between nodes and tumor. TCRs shared between the Treg and Tconv subsets were regarded as suggesting, but not proving, a common clonal origin. Tracking of the top-100 tumor clones could be carried out in just a couple of patients.

Comment on this clonotype: Its specific antigen is unknown. No per-base quality is available; no much larger clone lies one base away.

Sequences SGHTA (CDR1) and FQGNSA (CDR2) are obtained from the germline V gene. V is trimmed back by 0 bases and J by 4 bases, and the junction contains 4 bases that no gene match accounts for. The CDR3 runs 16 amino acids, cysteine and phenylalanine included. Only the CDR3 region is kept as DNA, spanning 48 bases read in frame from base 1. The library was produced with bulk RNA-seq. Reads for this sample came from an Illumina HiSeq 2500. The original methods were these. For the separate targeted TCR-seq dataset, CDR3 sequences were extracted and quantified from raw reads using MiXCR version 2.1.5 with default parameters. TCR-beta clones in the separate targeted TCR-seq dataset were defined according to the combination of V gene, J gene and CDR3 sequence. In the separate targeted TCR-seq dataset, clones with fewer than three counts were first removed, after which only the 90% most strongly expressed clones per sample were kept. In the separate targeted TCR-seq dataset, Treg-Tconv overlap was calculated per tissue as the number of shared clones divided by the total number of Treg clones, multiplied by 100. The public reads were reprocessed in TCRdb via fastp at Q25 and MiXCR, keeping in-frame beta chains. Under each unique CDR3 protein, matching rows form one entry showing the most common genes and DNA. TCRdb assigned the V and J calls; the authors' analysis was not used. For this sample there are roughly 2,000 distinct CDR3 sequences; more than 70% appear just once. About 2.2% of the sample goes to the ten largest clones.

Memory conventional CD4 T cells were isolated by sorting for CD4+ CD45RA- CD25- cells. Whether a tumor-draining lymph node counted as invaded or non-invaded depended on the presence or absence of metastatic tumor cells. Before staining and sorting, a Miltenyi Pan T Cell isolation kit was used to pre-enrich the T cells. Primary tumors were characterized by immunohistochemistry for estrogen receptor, progesterone receptor, HER2 and Ki-67. Within a few hours after surgery, fresh surgical tissue was processed by cutting the tissue into small fragments. Tissue fragments were enzymatically digested with Liberase TL plus DNase for roughly 20 minutes and were then filtered through a 40-micrometer strainer. After DAPI live/dead staining, cells were sorted on a BD FACS Aria II, reaching 98-99% purity. Sorted cells were lysed in TCL buffer, and RNA was purified with a Norgen Single Cell RNA purification kit including DNase treatment.

Material: sorted memory CD4+ effector T cells from a lymph node. The cell subset or site label corresponds to: CD45RA-negative sorted CD4+ T cells (memory Tconv or effector/memory Treg). This TCR was recovered from a female donor with luminal breast cancer. Recombination joined TRBV7-2 with TRBJ1-5; TRBD1 aligns with 9 central bases. The CDR3 reads CASSLALGQGNQPQHF. The sequence in DNA is TGTGCCAGCAGCTTAGCGTTAGGACAGGGGAATCAGCCCCAGCATTTT.